Each of the 25 T cell receptor beta chains below was sequenced from the same sample in a study of T cell responses to AZD1222 COVID-19 vaccine. The data were produced by immunoSEQ multiplex PCR, yet TCRdb's version contains in-frame clones alone and is incomplete. The table records 70,000 to 95,000 clones, 75% to 95% of them present only once. The source material was peripheral blood, sampled 28 days after the second AZD1222 dose. These receptors all stem from an adult who received the AZD1222 COVID-19 vaccine.

V usage is TRBV20-1 and J usage is TRBJ2-1; 10 bases are a match to TRBD2. CDR3 size: 14 residues. CDR1 is DFQATT and CDR2 is SNEGSKA in the germline V gene (reference sequence). V shed 3 bases and J 7 bases; nucleotides not matched to a gene: 6. This CDR3 is CSASGLAGDNEQFF. CDR3 nucleotides: TGCAGTGCTAGTGGCCTAGCGGGAGATAATGAGCAGTTCTTC.

The chain uses TRBV2 and TRBJ1-1; D is unresolved. The germline V and J ends were trimmed by 7 bases and 1 base, with 10 bases remaining between them. Germline V CDR1 and CDR2: SNHLY, FYNNEI. CDR3 size: 13 residues. The CDR3 loop is CASTPWGNTEAFF. The CDR3 bases are TGTGCCAGCACCCCGTGGGGGAACACTGAAGCTTTCTTT.

The genes are TRBV9 and TRBJ1-5; possible D gene TRBD1, 6 bases. The ends were cut back, 3 bases at V and 2 bases at J, with 9 bases in the middle. Per germline, CDR1 SGDLS and CDR2 YYNGEE. This CDR3 is 14 amino acids long. The CDR3 region is CASSASGGNQPQHF. The CDR3 nucleotides read TGTGCCAGCAGCGCATCAGGGGGCAATCAGCCCCAGCATTTT.

The chain couples TRBV11-3 to TRBJ2-3; D tentatively fits TRBD1 or TRBD2 (5 bases each). CDR1 SGHNT and CDR2 YENEEA come from the germline V gene. V shed 5 bases and J shed 1 base, with 10 bases lying between them. The CDR3 runs to 14 residues. CDR3 residues: CASSIRDGTDTQYF. The CDR3 bases are TGTGCCAGCAGCATAAGGGACGGCACAGATACGCAGTATTTT.

The J gene is TRBJ1-5, the V gene TRBV5-8, with 7 positions matching TRBD1. There are 15 residues in the CDR3. In germline, CDR1 is SGHTS, CDR2 YDEGEE. Trimming took 4 bases from V and 0 from J; bases not matched to a gene: 4. The CDR3 here is CASSKNRGSNQPQHF. CDR3 nucleotides: TGTGCCAGCAGCAAAAACAGGGGTAGCAATCAGCCCCAGCATTTT.

The J gene is TRBJ2-5, the V gene TRBV5-1; 7 bases are a match to TRBD1. Germline V gene sequence: CDR1 SGHRS, CDR2 YFSETQ. J lost 2 bases, V lost 0 bases, and 4 bases had no gene match. The CDR3 covers 15 residues. This CDR3 is CASSLVDREQETQYF. CDR3 coding DNA: TGCGCCAGCAGCTTGGTCGACAGGGAGCAAGAGACCCAGTACTTC.

This clone appeared a single time. The chain uses TRBV28 and TRBJ1-2; D perhaps matches TRBD1 (5 bases). Trimming pared 3 bases from V and 8 bases from J, leaving 25 bases between. Germline V lookup: CDR1 MDHEN, CDR2 SYDVKM. This CDR3 region has 17 residues. In DNA form, the CDR3 reads TGTGCCAGCAGTTTGAGGGGAGTAGGAGGTTGGGGCTACGGCTACACCTTC. Its protein is CASSLRGVGGWGYGYTF.

This clone occurred once. The V gene is TRBV10-1, the J gene TRBJ1-3; D is unresolved. CDR3 length: 15 amino acids. V dropped 4 bases and J dropped 0 bases, with 10 bases sitting between them. Germline-derived CDR1 and CDR2 are WNHNN and SYGVQD (reference sequence). The CDR3 protein is CASSGPGHSGNTIYF. Here the CDR3 DNA reads TGCGCCAGCAGTGGACCGGGCCACTCTGGAAACACCATATATTTT.

The genes are TRBV7-9 and TRBJ1-1, with no clear D. Germline V CDR1 and CDR2: SEHNR, FQNEAQ (reference sequence). The V gene lost 0 bases and the J gene lost 8 bases, with 4 bases spanning the gap. CDR3 length: 11 amino acids. CDR3 loop: CASSLAGEAFF. In DNA form, the CDR3 reads TGTGCCAGCAGCTTAGCGGGAGAAGCTTTCTTT.

The J gene is TRBJ2-5, the V gene TRBV3-1 (or the pseudogene TRBV3-2), with 11 bases that match TRBD2. Germline CDR1 is LGHDT and CDR2 is YNNKEL (reference sequence). V was pared by 6 bases and J by 5 bases, with 5 bases of the junction left unmatched. The CDR3 consists of 14 residues. The CDR3 region has the DNA TGTGCCAGCAGTCGTAGCGGGGGGGTGGAGACCCAGTACTTC. Amino acid sequence: CASSRSGGVETQYF.

V and J are TRBV7-2 and TRBJ1-4; TRBD1 is a possible D gene (5 bases). The germline V gene encodes CDR1 SGHTA and CDR2 FQGNSA. The length of the CDR3 is 14 residues. Trimming left V 6 bases short and J 7 bases short, with 15 bases between. The DNA of the CDR3 is TGTGCCAGCAGTCCAGGGTCGGAGGCTGAAAAACTGTTTTTT. This translates into CASSPGSEAEKLFF.

The V call is TRBV2, the J call TRBJ1-4; 7 nucleotides line up with TRBD1. Germline assignment: CDR1 SNHLY and CDR2 FYNNEI. After removal of 3 bases from V and 5 bases from J, the junction contained 3 bases not matched to a gene. The CDR3 runs 14 residues. CDR3 region: CASSEGTVNEKLFF. Written as DNA, the CDR3 is TGTGCCAGCAGTGAGGGGACAGTCAATGAAAAACTGTTTTTT.

The V gene is TRBV18, the J gene TRBJ2-2; D gene uncertain. Per the germline V gene, CDR1 is KGHSH and CDR2 is LQKENI. This CDR3 has 15 residues. Deletions cut 0 bases from V and 0 bases from J, with 5 bases between. CDR3 coding DNA: TGTGCCAGCTCACCACCGGCACCGAACACCGGGGAGCTGTTTTTT. It specifies CASSPPAPNTGELFF.

The chain carries TRBV20-1 and TRBJ2-7; no firm D call. Trimming stripped 0 bases from V and 9 bases from J, with 9 bases between. Germline V gene lookup returns CDR1 DFQATT and CDR2 SNEGSKA (reference sequence). The CDR3 has 11 amino acids. The CDR3, as DNA: TGCAGTGCTAGAGAGGGCACCCCGCAGTACTTC. Protein: CSAREGTPQYF.

This clone appeared a single time. This chain's CDR3 is CAWSLGRNQPQHF. The CDR3, as DNA: TGTGCCTGGAGTTTGGGTCGCAATCAGCCCCAGCATTTT. The J gene is TRBJ1-5, the V gene TRBV30, with D unclear. The V and J ends lost 2 bases and 2 bases respectively, with 7 bases between them. This CDR3 spans 13 amino acids. Germline V gene data show CDR1 as GTSNPN and CDR2 as SVGIG (reference sequence).

The chain couples TRBV28 to TRBJ2-5; 8 bases align to TRBD2. The trim removed 4 bases at V and 5 bases at J, leaving 12 bases unmatched. Germline V gives CDR1 MDHEN, CDR2 SYDVKM. CDR3 length equals 16 residues. CDR3 sequence reads: CASSSPQRGSLETQYF. As DNA, the CDR3 is TGTGCCAGCAGTTCCCCCCAGCGGGGGAGTCTTGAGACCCAGTACTTC.

The rearrangement links TRBV29-1 to TRBJ1-5; D not resolved. V was cut by 6 bases and J by 9 bases, with 18 bases left in between. Germline V gene sequence: CDR1 SQVTM, CDR2 ANQGSEA. The CDR3 sequence is 13 residues long. The CDR3 sequence: CSVQMSPKGPQHF. The DNA for the CDR3 is TGCAGCGTCCAGATGTCCCCTAAAGGGCCCCAGCATTTT.

This chain links TRBV28 with TRBJ2-5; possibly TRBD1 or TRBD2 for D (7 bases each). The germline gives CDR1 MDHEN, CDR2 SYDVKM. The CDR3 contains 13 residues. Trimming cost V 6 bases and J 7 bases, with 15 bases left between them. DNA of the CDR3: TGTGCCAGCAGCCTAGGGGGCGGGGGGACCCAGTACTTC. Translating it yields CASSLGGGGTQYF.

This chain connects TRBV15 to TRBJ2-1; 9 bases line up with TRBD2. This CDR3 is 16 amino acids long. V shed 1 base and J 2 bases; nucleotides not matched to a gene: 3. Germline V CDR1 and CDR2: LNHNV, YYDKDF (reference sequence). The CDR3 spells CATSRGLAEAYNEQFF. CDR3 in DNA: TGTGCCACCAGCAGAGGACTAGCGGAAGCCTACAATGAGCAGTTCTTC.

The V and J genes are TRBV28 and TRBJ1-1; the D gene is possibly TRBD1 (6 bases). V was pared by 7 bases and J by 6 bases, with 18 bases between. Germline CDR1 and CDR2: MDHEN and SYDVKM. The CDR3 runs 14 residues. The CDR3 region is CASITPGARAEAFF. In DNA form, the CDR3 reads TGTGCCAGCATCACACCAGGGGCCCGGGCTGAAGCTTTCTTT.

This chain connects TRBV29-1 to TRBJ2-1; D unresolved. Germline CDR1 and CDR2: SQVTM and ANQGSEA. CDR3 length: 15 amino acids. V gave up 5 bases and J gave up 0 bases, with 14 bases separating them. The CDR3 spells CSVNNDIDSYNEQFF. DNA of the CDR3: TGCAGCGTTAACAACGATATAGACTCCTACAATGAGCAGTTCTTC.

This chain links TRBV3-1 (or the pseudogene TRBV3-2) with TRBJ1-2, with D maybe TRBD1 (5 bases). Trimming took 1 base from V and 7 from J, leaving 13 bases between them. This CDR3 is built from 14 residues. Germline V gene lookup returns CDR1 LGHDT and CDR2 YNNKEL (reference sequence). The CDR3 bases are TGTGCCAGCAGCCAAGTGAGAGGGGCGGGTGGCTACACCTTC. Amino acids: CASSQVRGAGGYTF.

There are a few counts of this clone. The chain is built from TRBV27 and TRBJ1-1; no reliable D call. The V end was cut by 1 base, the J end by 4 bases, with 7 bases between. This CDR3 is built from 13 residues. Germline V lookup: CDR1 MNHEY, CDR2 SMNVEV (reference sequence). The CDR3 DNA follows: TGTGCCAGCAGTTTATGGTACGGCACTGAAGCTTTCTTT. Its translation: CASSLWYGTEAFF.

The rearrangement uses TRBV7-3 and TRBJ1-1, with a weak D call TRBD1 (5 bases). From germline, CDR1 is SGHTA and CDR2 FQGTGA. V was clipped by 3 bases and J by 4 bases, with 24 bases between them. The CDR3 runs 18 residues. This CDR3 is CASSLRPSWSGASTEAFF. CDR3 coding DNA: TGTGCCAGCAGCTTGAGGCCTTCTTGGTCCGGGGCGTCCACTGAAGCTTTCTTT.

This chain links TRBV7-3 with TRBJ2-1; D unresolved. The CDR3 has 14 residues. Per the germline V gene, CDR1 is SGHTA and CDR2 is FQGTGA. The V and J ends lost 0 bases and 5 bases respectively, with 8 bases between them. CDR3 nucleotides: TGTGCCAGCAGCTTAACGGTGGCAGACAATGAGCAGTTCTTC. It translates to CASSLTVADNEQFF.